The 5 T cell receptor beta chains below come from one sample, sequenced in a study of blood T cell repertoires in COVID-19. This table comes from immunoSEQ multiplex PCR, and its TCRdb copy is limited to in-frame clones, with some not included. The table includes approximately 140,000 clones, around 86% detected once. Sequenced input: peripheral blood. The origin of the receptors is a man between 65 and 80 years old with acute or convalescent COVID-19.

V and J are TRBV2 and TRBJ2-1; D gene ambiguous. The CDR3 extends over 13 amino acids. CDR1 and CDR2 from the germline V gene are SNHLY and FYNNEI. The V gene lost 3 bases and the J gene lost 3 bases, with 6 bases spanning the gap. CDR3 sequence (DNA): TGTGCCAGCAGTGACCGGTTCTACAATGAGCAGTTCTTC. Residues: CASSDRFYNEQFF.

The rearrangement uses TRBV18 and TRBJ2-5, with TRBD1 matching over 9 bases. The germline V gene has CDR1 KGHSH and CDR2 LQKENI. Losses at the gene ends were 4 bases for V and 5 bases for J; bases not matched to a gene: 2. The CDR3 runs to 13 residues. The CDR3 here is CASSLGQGETQYF. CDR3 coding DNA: TGTGCCAGCTCACTAGGACAGGGGGAGACCCAGTACTTC.

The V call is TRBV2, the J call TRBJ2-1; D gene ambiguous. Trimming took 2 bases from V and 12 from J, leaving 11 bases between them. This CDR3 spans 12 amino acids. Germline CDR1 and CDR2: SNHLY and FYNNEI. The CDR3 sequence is CASSELGWPQFF. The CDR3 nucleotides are TGTGCCAGCAGTGAACTTGGTTGGCCGCAGTTCTTC.

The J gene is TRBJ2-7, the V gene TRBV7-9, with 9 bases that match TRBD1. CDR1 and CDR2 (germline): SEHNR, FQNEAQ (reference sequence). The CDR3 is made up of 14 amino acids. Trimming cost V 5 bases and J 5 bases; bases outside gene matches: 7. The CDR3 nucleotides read TGTGCCAGCAGCGAAACAGGGGGCTGGAACGAGCAGTACTTC. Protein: CASSETGGWNEQYF.

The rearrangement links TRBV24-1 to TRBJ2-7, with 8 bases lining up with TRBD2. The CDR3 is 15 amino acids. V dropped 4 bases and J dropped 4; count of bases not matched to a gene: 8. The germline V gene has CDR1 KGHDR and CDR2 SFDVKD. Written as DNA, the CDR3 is TGTGCCACCAGTGACCCAGCGGGAGAAACGTACGAGCAGTACTTC. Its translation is CATSDPAGETYEQYF.